This T cell receptor beta chain originates from a study of early T cells in non-severe SARS-CoV-2 infection. Study background: Unsorted whole blood bulk RNA was sequenced, with unpaired chains.

CDR1 and CDR2 from the germline V gene are MGHRA and YSYEKL. The V gene lost 6 bases and the J gene lost 0 bases, with 17 bases spanning the gap. The CDR3 contains 17 residues. General observations from the study: Anti-spike CD8 specificities were favored by VDJdb matching, whose results missed private and CD4 specificities.

Researchers tagged individual cDNA molecules with unique molecular identifiers. TCRdb passed the 5' RACE reads through MiXCR, listing each CDR3 protein once. The sample lists about 61,000 distinct CDR3 sequences; 12% were seen once. As concerns this clonotype: As yet, its antigen is unknown.

This specimen consisted of whole blood, obtained at baseline. The rearrangement joins TRBV4-1 to TRBJ2-2; TRBD2 might be the D (5 bases). This clonotype was obtained from an adult who was a healthcare worker with PCR-confirmed SARS-CoV-2 infection or an uninfected control (not recorded which). The donor label of this sample is uncertain. The CDR3 DNA is TGCGCCAGCAGAGACCCGGGAATACGGGCGAACACCGGGGAGCTGTTTTTT. Its protein is CASRDPGIRANTGELFF.